A single TCR beta chain is shown here with its context. The junction departs from the called germline gene at one end, perhaps through a read error. The data were obtained in a study of technical replicates of blood from several donors. The germline V gene has CDR1 SGHDT and CDR2 YYEEEE. The CDR3 consists of 14 residues. Clones were sequenced by immunoSEQ multiplex PCR, and TCRdb holds only the in-frame ones, with some missing. This sample carries under 85,000 clones, about nine tenths of them seen once, and the ten largest clones take 0.4% to 0.45%. The sample consisted of T cells isolated from PBMCs. This receptor was taken from a human donor in good health. This chain links TRBV5-6 with TRBJ1-2; maybe TRBD1 (5 bases). The CDR3 loop reads CASSLGQLNYGYTF. CDR3 bases: TGTGCCAGCAGTTTGGGGCAGTTAAACTATGGCTACACCTTC. Complete variable domain (other parts from reference TRBV5-6 and TRBJ1-2): DAGVTQSPTHLIKTRGQQVTLRCSPKSGHDTVSWYQQALGQGPQFIFQYYEEEERQRGNFPDRFSGHQFPNYSSELNVNALLLGDSALYLCASSLGQLNYGYTFGSGTRLTVV.